This T cell receptor beta chain comes out of a study of technical replicates of blood from a handful of donors. The data were produced by immunoSEQ multiplex PCR, yet TCRdb's version contains in-frame clones alone and is incomplete. The table records 75,000 to 95,000 clones, around 92% of them present only once. The sample taken for sequencing was T cells isolated from PBMCs. This sequence originates from a human donor in good health.

CDR3 region: CASSLVAAEEAFF. Here the CDR3 DNA reads TGCGCCAGCAGCTTGGTCGCCGCGGAAGAAGCTTTCTTT. The chain carries TRBV5-1 and TRBJ1-1; D gene uncertain. The CDR3 has 13 residues. Trimming removed 0 bases from V and 8 bases from J, with 11 bases in between. Germline-derived CDR1 and CDR2 are SGHRS and YFSETQ.